The T cell receptor (beta chain) described here comes from a study of OX40 agonist ivuxolimab in advanced cancers. Sequencing was performed with immunoSEQ multiplex PCR; in TCRdb, only in-frame clones are kept and a portion is missing. The sample includes around 58,000 clones, 90% to 95% seen only once; the top ten take less than 20%. The sample in question was CD4+ or CD8+ T cells sorted from blood, obtained in a trial of the OX40 agonist ivuxolimab. This clonotype originated in an adult with an advanced solid tumor such as melanoma, head and neck, liver or kidney cancer.

CDR3 bases: TGCAGCGTTGTCAGGCTGGACGGCACAGATACGCAGTATTTT. This gives the protein CSVVRLDGTDTQYF. The gene calls are TRBV29-1 and TRBJ2-3; no clear D. The ends were cut back, 4 bases at V and 1 base at J, with 12 bases in the middle. Looked up from germline, CDR1 is SQVTM and CDR2 is ANQGSEA. The CDR3 spans 14 residues.